This is a list of T cell receptor beta chains from one sample in a study of blood T cells in healthy people across ages. TCRdb reprocessed the 5' RACE reads via MiXCR and lists one record per CDR3 protein. Among some 550,000 distinct CDR3 sequences listed, about 45% were seen once. Sequences were obtained from blood. Source of these receptors: a man at least 80 years old in good health. The CDR3 runs from the conserved cysteine through the conserved F or W. D genes are given only for firm matches. Part of the rows lack a size; the others show once, few, many or a class for expanded clones.

D gene: NA; J gene: TRBJ1-1; V gene: TRBV28; clone size: NA; CDR3 DNA: TGTGCCAGCAGGCCCGGGGGGCCCTATGAAGCTTTCTTT; CDR3 protein: CASRPGGPYEAFF
D gene: NA; J gene: TRBJ1-5; V gene: TRBV10-3; clone size: NA; CDR3 DNA: TGTGCCATCAGTGGGGCGAATCAGCCCCAGCATTTT; CDR3 protein: CAISGANQPQHF
D gene: NA; J gene: TRBJ2-1; V gene: TRBV27; clone size: few; CDR3 DNA: TGTGCCAGCAGTTTTAACCCAGGCTACAATGAGCAGTTCTTC; CDR3 protein: CASSFNPGYNEQFF
D gene: NA; J gene: TRBJ1-2; V gene: TRBV24-1; clone size: few; CDR3 DNA: TGTGCCACCAGTGATTCAAGGGCCCCCTATGGCTACACCTTC; CDR3 protein: CATSDSRAPYGYTF
D gene: TRBD2; J gene: TRBJ2-7; V gene: TRBV4-2; clone size: many; CDR3 DNA: TGTGCCAGCAGCCAAGGCGGGAGCTCCTACGAGCAGTACTTC; CDR3 protein: CASSQGGSSYEQYF
D gene: NA; J gene: TRBJ2-7; V gene: TRBV5-1; clone size: NA; CDR3 DNA: TGCGCCAGCAGCTTGCGACAGAGCTACGAGCAGTACTTC; CDR3 protein: CASSLRQSYEQYF
D gene: TRBD1; J gene: TRBJ1-2; V gene: TRBV5-6; clone size: NA; CDR3 DNA: TGTGCCAGCAGCTACGATCGGACAGGACCCCTCTATGGCTACACCTTC; CDR3 protein: CASSYDRTGPLYGYTF
D gene: NA; J gene: TRBJ2-1; V gene: TRBV5-1; clone size: few; CDR3 DNA: TGCGCCAGCGGAGGGAGCGGCTATGAGCAGTTCTTC; CDR3 protein: CASGGSGYEQFF
D gene: TRBD1; J gene: TRBJ2-5; V gene: TRBV20-1; clone size: NA; CDR3 DNA: TGCAGTGCTGTCGACAGGGGCCAAGAGACCCAGTACTTC; CDR3 protein: CSAVDRGQETQYF
D gene: NA; J gene: TRBJ2-7; V gene: TRBV7-2; clone size: once; CDR3 DNA: TGTGCCAGCAGCCCCTTTCTTGACTACGAGCAGTACTTC; CDR3 protein: CASSPFLDYEQYF
D gene: NA; J gene: TRBJ2-3; V gene: TRBV4-3; clone size: once; CDR3 DNA: TGCGCCAGCAGCCAGAGACGATCTAGCACAGATACGCAGTATTTT; CDR3 protein: CASSQRRSSTDTQYF
D gene: NA; J gene: TRBJ1-4; V gene: TRBV28; clone size: NA; CDR3 DNA: TGTGCCAGCAGTTTCCGGGAGACAGGTTGGGAGGAAAAACTGTTTTTT; CDR3 protein: CASSFRETGWEEKLFF
D gene: TRBD2; J gene: TRBJ2-1; V gene: TRBV19; clone size: NA; CDR3 DNA: TGTGCCAGTAGTCCCGGACTAGCGGGAGTAAAGTTAGAGCAGTTCTTC; CDR3 protein: CASSPGLAGVKLEQFF
D gene: NA; J gene: TRBJ2-1; V gene: TRBV7-2; clone size: few; CDR3 DNA: TGTGCCAGCAGCTTACTTGTCTATGAGCAGTTCTTC; CDR3 protein: CASSLLVYEQFF
D gene: NA; J gene: TRBJ1-1; V gene: TRBV9; clone size: few; CDR3 DNA: TGTGCCAGCAGCGCCGAAGGGGAAGCTTTCTTT; CDR3 protein: CASSAEGEAFF
D gene: NA; J gene: TRBJ1-2; V gene: TRBV20-1; clone size: NA; CDR3 DNA: TGCAGTGCTAGAGATGGCGGTGGTGTTGGCTACACCTTC; CDR3 protein: CSARDGGGVGYTF